This entry lists 2 T cell receptor beta chains sequenced from one sample in a study of cytomegalovirus exposure and HLA in healthy donors. The PCR had 60 Vbeta and 13 Jbeta primers. TCRdb keeps only in-frame clones here, not all; method: immunoSEQ multiplex PCR. The sample records a few hundred thousand clones, almost 80% being singletons. Sequenced material: PBMCs. The receptors were gathered from a man aged 18 to 29 in good health and CMV-seronegative.

This clone was observed a single time. The chain recombines TRBV6-4 with TRBJ2-6, with D possibly being TRBD1 (5 bases). V was shortened by 6 bases and J by 0 bases, with 12 bases between the two germline ends. The V gene's germline CDR1 is MRHNA and CDR2 SNTAGT. The CDR3 contains 16 residues. CDR3 in amino acids: CASSRDSVSGANVLTF. Here the CDR3 DNA reads TGTGCCAGCAGCAGGGATTCGGTCTCTGGGGCCAACGTCCTGACTTTC.

CDR3 loop: CASSVDSGVDEQYF. The CDR3 DNA reads as TGTGCCAGCAGCGTAGATAGCGGGGTGGATGAGCAGTACTTC. The genes are TRBV9 and TRBJ2-7; 8 bases line up with TRBD2. The V gene end was trimmed by 0 bases and the J gene end by 7 bases; junction bases not matched to a gene: 6. Germline CDR1 reads SGDLS; CDR2 reads YYNGEE. The CDR3 is 14 residues long.